This T cell receptor beta chain was recorded in a study of blood T cell repertoires in COVID-19. Overall study context: The United States, Italy and Spain supplied acute and convalescent COVID-19 samples.

The method was immunoSEQ multiplex PCR; TCRdb's version includes in-frame clones alone and lacks a portion of them. This table holds 68,000 or so clones, about 90% found once. V lost 8 bases, J lost 4 bases, and 17 bases lay in between. Germline V lookup: CDR1 MNHEY, CDR2 SVGAGI. This CDR3 has 14 amino acids. The sequenced sample consisted of peripheral blood. This chain uses TRBV6-5 with TRBJ2-5; perhaps TRBD1 as D (6 bases). This TCR derives from a woman between 45 and 60 years old with COVID-19, enrolled during active disease. In DNA, the CDR3 is TGTGCCAGCTGGGAACAGGGTTTGAGAGAGACCCAGTACTTC. Translation: CASWEQGLRETQYF.